This T cell receptor (beta chain) was sequenced for a study of regulatory T cells in long-lasting Graves disease (dated by TCRdb to about 2021). In the study overall: Persistent Graves' disease meant more than 5 years of antithyroid drug treatment with TSH receptor autoantibodies that stayed positive. The study was registered as a clinical trial and conducted in China. Persistent Graves' disease patients in the clinical cohort had taken antithyroid drugs for 9 to 11 years on average. TCR sequencing covered some 13 persistent and around 20 newly diagnosed Graves' disease patients, some 35 samples in total. Patients with persistent Graves' disease were compared with patients with newly diagnosed Graves' disease using TCR sequencing and RNA sequencing of peripheral blood.

The library was generated by multiplex PCR. Data came from an Illumina HiSeq 4000. To build TCR beta libraries, CDR3 regions were amplified by Arm-PCR using iRepertoire HTBI primers. PCR products were gel purified before sequencing. As for the original processing: Gene usage analysis of CDR3 amino acid clonotypes relied on the 60 to 65 TRBV and over 13 TRBJ segments identified across samples. COPE and FqMerger were used to merge the filtered high-quality paired reads into contigs. Contigs were aligned with BLAST to IMGT TRBV, TRBD and TRBJ reference genes, and CDR3 was defined per IMGT. Any clonotype with a frequency above 0.1% was classified as a highly expanded clone. Repertoire diversity was measured by Shannon entropy, and V-J evenness by the Gini coefficient. Clonotypes shared by more than one individual were considered public. The raw public reads went through TCRdb reprocessing: fastp at Q25, MiXCR clone calling, in-frame beta chains kept. CDR3 protein duplicates are merged, each entry listing the most common genes and DNA. The authors' filters were not applied to this entry. The sample table shows roughly 360,000 distinct CDR3 sequences, and approximately 23% are seen once. The top ten constitute around 30% of the sample.

As regards this clonotype: Its cognate antigen has yet to be identified. No qualities accompany the bases; no much larger clone lies one base away.

The CDR3 covers 16 residues, taking in both the cysteine and the phenylalanine. The entry retains the CDR3 DNA only, 48 bases that are in frame from base 1. CDR1 MNHEY and CDR2 SVGEGT are derived from the germline V gene. Trimming leaves V shorter by 6 bases and J shorter by 5 bases, with the junction holding 9 bases beyond the gene matches. Explained via the paper, the time point label denotes: persistent/refractory GD, antithyroid drugs over 5 years with positive TRAb. For both TCR sequencing and RNA sequencing, RNA was extracted from PBMCs using TRIzol. Graves' disease was diagnosed according to American Thyroid Association guidelines. Patients were recruited from an endocrinology department in Xi'an, China. Each patient gave about 9.1 milliliters of peripheral blood, collected in an EDTA anticoagulant tube. Ficoll Paque Plus density gradient separation was used to isolate PBMCs, and no further T cell sorting was performed. An Agilent 2100 Bioanalyzer and agarose gel were used to check RNA quality, while a NanoDrop 2000 measured RNA concentration.

The full study reports these points: Patients with persistent disease shared more public clonotypes (about 2,700) than newly diagnosed patients did (about 970). Compared with newly diagnosed patients, persistent Graves' disease patients had lower TCR Shannon entropy and fewer highly expanded clones, which suggests clonal expansion. Preferential use of TRBV28, TRBJ1-2 and TRBJ2-5 was observed in persistent disease, whereas TRBV20-1 and TRBJ2-1 were favored in newly diagnosed disease. Only the TCR beta chain was sequenced and analyzed. The authors noted that the small sample size was a limitation that may lower accuracy. Because the primary lesion, thyroid tissue, could not be accessed, the study looked at peripheral blood alone.

This clonotype originated in a woman aged 35 to 49 with Graves disease. Donor details come from another sample of the same person, matched by shared clones. Here the sequenced sample was peripheral blood mononuclear cells (PBMCs), taken when the disease was refractory, from a patient treated with antithyroid drugs. The chain links TRBV6-2 or TRBV6-3 with TRBJ2-5; 13 bases in the middle match TRBD2. The DNA sequence is as follows: TGTGCCAGCAGGGGTCGGACTAGCGGGAGTAGGGAGACCCAGTACTTC. This yields the protein CASRGRTSGSRETQYF.